The 19 T cell receptor beta chains reported below all come from one sample, sequenced in a study of T cell repertoires in cytomegalovirus infection. TCRdb redid the calling of the reads with MiXCR, one entry per CDR3 protein. The sample records roughly 640,000 distinct CDR3 sequences, 20% to 25% being singletons. The sequencing sample was made of CD8+ T cells from PBMCs. All receptors derive from a human donor in good health (CMV status not recorded). Some clones in this sample may be carry-over from other donors' samples.

Many counts were recorded for this clonotype. The V call is TRBV6-5, the J call TRBJ1-1; the D is unclear. This CDR3 region has 13 residues. Germline assignment: CDR1 MNHEY and CDR2 SVGAGI. V was trimmed by 0 bases and J by 8 bases, leaving 10 bases between them. The chain's CDR3 is CASSYSNGLEAFF. The CDR3 nucleotides are TGTGCCAGCAGTTACTCTAATGGGTTAGAAGCTTTCTTT.

The gene calls are TRBV28 and TRBJ2-7, with D possibly being TRBD1 (6 bases). The CDR3 contains 16 residues. Per the germline V gene, CDR1 is MDHEN and CDR2 is SYDVKM. The V end was cut by 1 base, the J end by 4 bases, with 17 bases between. The CDR3 bases are TGTGCCAGCAGTTTATCTCTCCCGGGGACACTGTACGAGCAGTACTTC. Amino acid sequence: CASSLSLPGTLYEQYF.

The V gene is TRBV20-1, the J gene TRBJ2-7; 12 nucleotides match TRBD2. Per the germline V gene, CDR1 is DFQATT and CDR2 is SNEGSKA (reference sequence). The CDR3 is 15 amino acids. Unmatched junction bases numbered 2, after V lost 2 bases and J lost 0 bases. The CDR3 bases are TGCAGTGCTAGACCTAGCGGGGGGGACTCCTACGAGCAGTACGTC. This sequence encodes CSARPSGGDSYEQYV.

The rearrangement joins TRBV7-6 to TRBJ2-5; D unclear. CDR1 is SGHVS, CDR2 FNYEAQ, per germline. This CDR3 contains 16 residues. V shed 5 bases and J shed 5 bases, with 21 bases lying between them. The CDR3, as DNA: TGTGCCAGCAGCCCTAGGGCGACCACTACGAGGGAGACCCAGTACTTC. Protein: CASSPRATTTRETQYF.

This clonotype occurred many times. This chain uses TRBV7-9 with TRBJ2-5, with 12 bases lining up with TRBD2. The V gene end was trimmed by 5 bases and the J gene end by 7 bases; junction bases not matched to a gene: 8. The CDR3 contains 15 residues. Germline CDR1 SEHNR, CDR2 FQNEAQ (reference sequence). CDR3 sequence reads: CASSPPGLAGPTQYF. In nucleotides, the CDR3 is TGTGCCAGCAGCCCCCCCGGACTAGCGGGGCCGACCCAGTACTTC. Variable domain in full (rest from reference TRBV7-9 and TRBJ2-5): DTGVSQNPRHKITKRGQNVTFRCDPISEHNRLYWYRQTLGQGPEFLTYFQNEAQLEKSRLLSDRFSAERPKGSFSTLEIQRTEQGDSAMYLCASSPPGLAGPTQYFGPGTRLLVL.

The chain joins TRBV10-3 to TRBJ2-1; D is unclear. Germline V CDR1 and CDR2: ENHRY, SYGVKD. CDR3 length: 12 residues. V was shortened by 4 bases and J by 10 bases, with 11 bases between the two germline ends. CDR3 sequence: CAISVGNTEQFF. For the CDR3, the DNA is TGTGCCATCAGTGTGGGAAACACAGAGCAGTTCTTC.

This clonotype appeared many times. In nucleotides, the CDR3 is TGTGCCAGCAGCCCCACCGCTGGACAGCCAAACACCGGGGAGCTGTTTTTT. This encodes CASSPTAGQPNTGELFF. The chain uses TRBV7-6 and TRBJ2-2; D may be TRBD1 (6 bases). V dropped 5 bases and J dropped 2 bases, with 18 bases sitting between them. The CDR3 contains 17 residues. CDR1 and CDR2 from the germline V gene are SGHVS and FNYEAQ.

The rearrangement joins TRBV12-5 to TRBJ1-1, with D hard to call. Germline CDR1 reads LGHNT; CDR2 reads FRNRAP. The length of the CDR3 is 17 residues. V gave up 2 bases and J gave up 1 base, with 17 bases separating them. CDR3 sequence (DNA): TGTGCTAGTGGTTTGACTATCTGGCAGGAGGAGAACACTGAAGCTTTCTTT. Protein sequence: CASGLTIWQEENTEAFF.

This clonotype has at least ten counts. The rearrangement joins TRBV7-9 to TRBJ1-1, with D possibly being TRBD1 (6 bases). This CDR3 has 15 amino acids. Germline values: CDR1 SEHNR, CDR2 FQNEAQ (reference sequence). Trimming pared 3 bases from V and 4 bases from J, leaving 15 bases between. CDR3 sequence reads: CASSFLQGSGTEAFF. The CDR3 DNA is TGTGCCAGCAGCTTCTTACAGGGCTCGGGCACTGAAGCTTTCTTT.

The chain has TRBV18 and TRBJ1-2; possible D gene TRBD1, 5 bases. The V end lost 4 bases, the J end lost 6 bases, and 12 bases lay between the germline ends. The CDR3 is 13 amino acids. Per germline, CDR1 KGHSH and CDR2 LQKENI. This chain's CDR3 is CASSHPGRNGYTF. Here the CDR3 DNA reads TGTGCCAGCTCACACCCGGGACGTAATGGCTACACCTTC.

In its sample, this clonotype was seen a few times. V usage is TRBV25-1 and J usage is TRBJ1-3; D is ambiguous. The V gene lost 10 bases and the J gene lost 7 bases, with 8 bases spanning the gap. Germline CDR1 is MGHDK and CDR2 is SYGVNS. CDR3 size: 10 residues. The CDR3 DNA reads TGTGCCACCTTTTGGAACACCATATATTTT. It yields the protein CATFWNTIYF.

This clonotype was detected only a few times. The gene calls are TRBV9 and TRBJ2-1; TRBD2 matches at 12 bases. The germline gives CDR1 SGDLS, CDR2 YYNGEE. CDR3 length: 17 residues. The V segment lost 0 bases and the J segment 9 bases; nucleotides outside the gene matches: 10. The CDR3 spells CASSVETTSGGFGEQFF. The CDR3 coding sequence is TGTGCCAGCAGCGTAGAAACAACTAGCGGGGGGTTTGGTGAGCAGTTCTTC.

This clonotype was observed a handful of times. The genes are TRBV7-9 and TRBJ2-2; 8 nucleotides agree with TRBD1. V was pared by 6 bases and J by 5 bases, with 8 bases of the junction left unmatched. Germline CDR1 reads SEHNR; CDR2 reads FQNEAQ (reference sequence). This CDR3 is 15 amino acids long. DNA of the CDR3: TGTGCCAGCAGTACCGACAGGGGTAGGACCGGGGAGCTGTTTTTT. Protein product: CASSTDRGRTGELFF.

This clonotype was seen a handful of times. The rearrangement links TRBV14 to TRBJ2-3; D ambiguous. Trimming shortened V by 1 base and J by 10 bases, and 9 bases separated the two germline ends. The CDR3 totals 12 residues. Per the germline V gene, CDR1 is SGHDN and CDR2 is FVKESK. The CDR3 is CASSQGNVAQYF. CDR3 DNA sequence: TGTGCCAGCAGCCAAGGAAACGTCGCGCAGTATTTT.

To note about this clonotype: One end of the junction does not line up with germline, which may come from a read error. The CDR3 loop reads CVSSFLGPRAEGETQYF. CDR3 DNA sequence: TGTGTCAGCAGTTTTTTGGGGCCAAGGGCGGAAGGGGAGACCCAGTACTTC. The chain is built from TRBV12-3 or TRBV12-4 and TRBJ2-5; a possible D gene is TRBD1 (5 bases). This CDR3 spans 17 amino acids.

This clonotype occurred many times. The V and J genes are TRBV7-2 and TRBJ2-1; TRBD2 matches 8 bases. The length of the CDR3 is 17 residues. Germline CDR1 and CDR2: SGHTA and FQGNSA. The V segment lost 1 base and the J segment 9 bases; nucleotides outside the gene matches: 14. Here the CDR3 reads CASSLEGSRGLGGEQFF. DNA of the CDR3: TGTGCCAGCAGCTTAGAGGGATCCCGGGGACTAGGCGGTGAGCAGTTCTTC.

This chain joins TRBV20-1 and TRBJ2-5; D is undetermined. The length of the CDR3 is 15 residues. Germline V gene data show CDR1 as DFQATT and CDR2 as SNEGSKA (reference sequence). V gave up 1 base and J gave up 0 bases, with 12 bases separating them. CDR3 amino acids: CSARGHNLHQETQYF. The CDR3 DNA reads as TGCAGTGCTAGAGGACACAATCTGCACCAAGAGACCCAGTACTTC.

This clonotype was detected many times. The gene calls are TRBV28 and TRBJ1-2; 7 nucleotides agree with TRBD1. Trimming at V came to 2 bases and at J to 6 bases, leaving 12 bases not matched to a gene. The CDR3 runs 16 residues. Germline V CDR1 and CDR2: MDHEN, SYDVKM. The CDR3 DNA reads TGTGCCAGCAGTTTAATGGTCGGGGACAGAACACATGGCTACACCTTC. Protein sequence: CASSLMVGDRTHGYTF.

The V call is TRBV15, the J call TRBJ1-1, with D possibly being TRBD1 (6 bases). CDR3 size: 14 residues. The V gene lost 6 bases and the J gene lost 1 base, with 12 bases spanning the gap. Germline V gene data show CDR1 as LNHNV and CDR2 as YYDKDF (reference sequence). Written as DNA, the CDR3 is TGTGCCACCAGGGTCCGGGGGGCGAACACTGAAGCTTTCTTT. Translated: CATRVRGANTEAFF.